The 13 T cell receptor beta chains below were found in one sample sequenced in a study of blood T cell repertoires in COVID-19. Sequenced by immunoSEQ multiplex PCR; TCRdb stores in-frame clones only, minus some. The table shows just over 650,000 clones, with 85% to 90% occurring only once. Sequences were obtained from peripheral blood. The receptors stem from a woman aged 18-35 years with acute or convalescent COVID-19.

The sample holds many counts of this clone. The genes are TRBV10-2 and TRBJ2-1, with 8 bases identical to TRBD1. J lost 5 bases, V lost 7 bases, and 7 bases had no gene match. The CDR3 contains 14 residues. The germline V gene has CDR1 WSHSY and CDR2 SAAADI. CDR3 nucleotide sequence: TGCGCCAGCATTGACAGGGGTTACCACAATGAGCAGTTCTTC. Its protein product is CASIDRGYHNEQFF.

The chain recombines TRBV29-1 with TRBJ1-4; the match to TRBD1 covers 8 bases. Trimming at V came to 4 bases and at J to 8 bases, leaving 6 bases not matched to a gene. Germline V gives CDR1 SQVTM, CDR2 ANQGSEA. The CDR3 extends over 13 amino acids. The CDR3 sequence: CSVVTGGGEKLFF. The CDR3, as DNA: TGCAGCGTTGTAACAGGGGGTGGCGAAAAACTGTTTTTT.

Of note for this clone: The sample carries other DNA sequences with the same CDR3. V usage is TRBV6-5 and J usage is TRBJ1-1; 8 bases line up with TRBD1. Germline assignment: CDR1 MNHEY and CDR2 SVGAGI. The CDR3 sequence is 14 residues long. Germline trimming cut 5 bases from V and 2 bases from J; bases unmatched to any gene: 4. Here the CDR3 reads CASSRQGLNTEAFF. The CDR3 coding sequence is TGTGCCAGCAGTAGACAGGGGCTAAACACTGAAGCTTTCTTT.

The chain links TRBV13 to TRBJ2-7; TRBD1 aligns across 7 bases. The V and J ends lost 4 bases and 4 bases, in that order; junction bases with no gene match: 4. The CDR3 extends over 13 amino acids. CDR1 is PRHDT, CDR2 FYEKMQ, per germline (reference sequence). The CDR3 protein is CASSSGTEYEQYF. The CDR3 DNA is TGTGCCAGCAGCTCCGGGACAGAGTACGAGCAGTACTTC. Complete variable domain (other parts from reference TRBV13 and TRBJ2-7): AAGVIQSPRHLIKEKRETATLKCYPIPRHDTVYWYQQGPGQDPQFLISFYEKMQSDKGSIPDRFSAQQFSDYHSELNMSSLELGDSALYFCASSSGTEYEQYFGPGTRLTVT.

V is TRBV5-1 and J is TRBJ2-3; D is ambiguous. CDR1 and CDR2 from the germline V gene are SGHRS and YFSETQ. The CDR3 has 12 amino acids. The ends were cut back, 4 bases at V and 4 bases at J, with 7 bases in the middle. Written as DNA, the CDR3 is TGCGCCAGCAGCAGTACAGCAGATACGCAGTATTTT. It translates to CASSSTADTQYF.

The V and J genes are TRBV24-1 and TRBJ1-2; D perhaps matches TRBD1 (5 bases). The CDR3 length is 16 residues. Germline CDR1 is KGHDR and CDR2 is SFDVKD. Deletions cut 1 base from V and 8 bases from J, with 19 bases between. DNA for the CDR3: TGTGCCACCAGTGATTTTCGGGGGAAGGTAAATTGGGGCTACACCTTC. Translation gives CATSDFRGKVNWGYTF.

The chain carries TRBV3-1 (or the pseudogene TRBV3-2) and TRBJ1-1; D is unresolved. This CDR3 spans 13 amino acids. CDR1 LGHDT and CDR2 YNNKEL come from the germline V gene (reference sequence). V gave up 4 bases and J gave up 4 bases, with 10 bases separating them. The CDR3, as DNA: TGTGCCAGCAGCCCGGAGAGAGTCACTGAAGCTTTCTTT. Its translation is CASSPERVTEAFF.

The chain uses TRBV27 and TRBJ1-1, with 7 bases fitting TRBD1. Germline values: CDR1 MNHEY, CDR2 SMNVEV (reference sequence). The CDR3 sequence is 21 residues long. The ends lost 1 base at V and 0 bases at J; junction bases unmatched: 20. The CDR3 loop is CASSLYGSLVTGQNMNTEAFF. CDR3 nucleotides: TGTGCCAGCAGTTTATATGGGAGCTTAGTAACGGGACAGAATATGAACACTGAAGCTTTCTTT.

Here the CDR3 DNA reads TGCGCCAGCAGCCTCACAGGGTTCTTAATCAATGAGCAGTTCTTC. Translated, it gives CASSLTGFLINEQFF. The chain recombines TRBV5-1 with TRBJ2-1; perhaps TRBD1 as D (6 bases). The V gene lost 4 bases and the J gene lost 6 bases, with 17 bases spanning the gap. The CDR3 consists of 15 residues. Per the germline V gene, CDR1 is SGHRS and CDR2 is YFSETQ.

The V call is TRBV5-1, the J call TRBJ2-5, with a weak D call TRBD2 (6 bases). Germline V gene sequence: CDR1 SGHRS, CDR2 YFSETQ. V dropped 7 bases and J dropped 4 bases, with 17 bases sitting between them. The CDR3 runs to 14 residues. CDR3 nucleotide sequence: TGCGCCAGCGGATACTCGGGGGTGGGAGAGACCCAGTACTTC. As protein: CASGYSGVGETQYF.

This sequence joins TRBV5-4 and TRBJ1-1; D call uncertain. CDR3 length: 15 amino acids. The V gene lost 3 bases and the J gene lost 0 bases, with 12 bases spanning the gap. Germline lookup yields CDR1 SGHNT and CDR2 YYREEE (reference sequence). The CDR3 coding sequence is TGTGCCAGCAGCTACGGAATCACAGTGAACACTGAAGCTTTCTTT. Protein sequence: CASSYGITVNTEAFF.

The CDR3 DNA is TGTGCCAGCAGCACTGACAGGGTTCAGCCCCAGCATTTT. This codes for CASSTDRVQPQHF. V gene TRBV12-3 or TRBV12-4 combines with J gene TRBJ1-5; TRBD1 matches at 7 bases. V lost 6 bases to trimming and J lost 6 bases; unmatched junction nucleotides: 5. The CDR3 is made up of 13 amino acids.

This rearrangement joins TRBV23-1 to TRBJ2-7; D perhaps matches TRBD2 (5 bases). TRBV23-1 is placed among ORFs of uncertain function. This CDR3 comprises 13 residues. Trimming removed 0 bases at V and 6 bases at J, with 9 bases between. In nucleotides, the CDR3 is TGCGCCAGCAGTCAATCCGTCGGGGTCGAGCAGTACTTC. Encoded protein: CASSQSVGVEQYF.